The next 20 T cell receptor beta chains were all read from a single sample in a study of cytomegalovirus exposure and HLA in healthy donors. The repertoire was sequenced with immunoSEQ multiplex PCR; TCRdb's copy has only in-frame clones and lacks some. The table shows about 240,000 clones, with around 85% occurring only once. Sample: PBMCs. These receptors all come from a woman between 25 and 40 years old in good health and CMV-seropositive.

The chain is built from TRBV5-1 and TRBJ2-7; 8 bases match TRBD2. Germline V gene data show CDR1 as SGHRS and CDR2 as YFSETQ. J was trimmed by 2 bases and V by 0 bases; bases with no gene match: 4. This CDR3 has 15 amino acids. The CDR3 nucleotides read TGCGCCAGCAGCTTGGCGGGGGGGCCTACCTACGAGCAGTACTTC. Translation gives CASSLAGGPTYEQYF.

J is TRBJ2-1 and V is TRBV14, with 8 bases matching TRBD1. V was clipped by 2 bases and J by 5 bases; unmatched bases: 2. There are 14 residues in the CDR3. Per germline, CDR1 SGHDN and CDR2 FVKESK. The CDR3 DNA reads as TGTGCCAGCAGCCAAAAGACAGGGGACAATGAGCAGTTCTTC. It translates to CASSQKTGDNEQFF.

The rearrangement joins TRBV2 to TRBJ2-1; 7 nucleotides line up with TRBD2. The J segment lost 5 bases and the V segment lost 8 bases, leaving 9 bases of the junction unmatched. CDR3 size: 14 residues. Germline-derived CDR1 and CDR2 are SNHLY and FYNNEI. In DNA, the CDR3 is TGTGCCAGCTTTCCTAGCGGATATAACAATGAGCAGTTCTTC. Translation: CASFPSGYNNEQFF.

As DNA, the CDR3 is TGCGCCAGCAGCCGGGGACTAGCGGGAGTCTCCGAGCAGTACTTC. This translates into CASSRGLAGVSEQYF. V usage is TRBV10-1 and J usage is TRBJ2-7; 14 nucleotides match TRBD2. CDR3 length: 15 residues. J gave up 6 bases and V 6 bases, and 7 bases lay outside the gene matches. Germline CDR1 reads WNHNN; CDR2 reads SYGVQD (reference sequence).

In its sample, this clone was seen once. The CDR3 loop reads CASSLGGGNIYEQYF. The CDR3 DNA reads as TGTGCCAGCAGCTTGGGAGGGGGCAACATCTACGAGCAGTACTTC. This chain links TRBV5-4 with TRBJ2-7; 7 bases match TRBD1. Germline V lookup: CDR1 SGHNT, CDR2 YYREEE (reference sequence). Losses at the gene ends were 0 bases for V and 3 bases for J; bases not matched to a gene: 6. The CDR3 length is 15 residues.

This chain connects TRBV4-1 to TRBJ1-1; D not resolved. Germline V CDR1 and CDR2: MGHRA, YSYEKL. The CDR3 is 13 residues long. Trimming stripped 1 base from V and 10 bases from J, with 13 bases between. The CDR3 reads CASSQVLSSLAFF. CDR3 DNA: TGCGCCAGCAGCCAAGTACTTTCCTCCCTAGCTTTCTTT.

The chain links TRBV28 to TRBJ2-2, with 10 bases fitting TRBD2. The V gene end was trimmed by 5 bases and the J gene end by 1 base; junction bases not matched to a gene: 4. The length of the CDR3 is 16 residues. Germline lookup yields CDR1 MDHEN and CDR2 SYDVKM. CDR3 residues: CASSPRTSGNTGELFF. In DNA form, the CDR3 reads TGTGCCAGCAGTCCACGGACTAGCGGGAACACCGGGGAGCTGTTTTTT.

The V gene is TRBV4-1, the J gene TRBJ2-7; D gene unclear. The CDR3 totals 14 residues. Germline CDR1 and CDR2: MGHRA and YSYEKL. The ends were cut back, 0 bases at V and 0 bases at J, with 6 bases in the middle. The DNA for the CDR3 is TGCGCCAGCAGCCAAGAATCCGGCTCCTACGAGCAGTACTTC. As protein: CASSQESGSYEQYF.

In this sample, this clone turned up once. The chain couples TRBV12-5 to TRBJ2-3, with 7 bases identical to TRBD1. The V and J ends lost 7 bases and 0 bases, in that order; junction bases with no gene match: 7. CDR1 and CDR2 from the germline V gene are LGHNT and FRNRAP. This CDR3 spans 15 amino acids. CDR3 residues: CASALDRVSTDTQYF. In DNA, the CDR3 is TGTGCTAGTGCTCTCGACAGGGTTAGCACAGATACGCAGTATTTT.

The chain carries TRBV2 and TRBJ2-1; maybe TRBD1 (6 bases). Per the germline V gene, CDR1 is SNHLY and CDR2 is FYNNEI. Trimming cost V 6 bases and J 0 bases, with 12 bases left between them. This CDR3 region has 15 residues. In DNA form, the CDR3 reads TGTGCCAGCAGGCGACAGGATTCCTCCTACAATGAGCAGTTCTTC. Amino acids: CASRRQDSSYNEQFF.

This chain joins TRBV6-5 and TRBJ2-7; D may be TRBD2 (5 bases). The germline CDR1 and CDR2 sequences are MNHEY and SVGAGI. The ends were cut back, 7 bases at V and 3 bases at J, with 10 bases in the middle. This CDR3 has 12 residues. The CDR3 sequence: CASKNRDYEQYF. The CDR3, as DNA: TGTGCCAGCAAAAACCGGGACTACGAGCAGTACTTC.

This chain joins TRBV28 and TRBJ2-5; D gene unclear. The CDR3 runs to 13 residues. Germline V gene lookup returns CDR1 MDHEN and CDR2 SYDVKM. Deletions cut 6 bases from V and 3 bases from J, with 11 bases between. CDR3 sequence reads: CASRQTIEETQYF. CDR3 DNA sequence: TGTGCCAGCAGACAGACGATCGAAGAGACCCAGTACTTC.

The genes are TRBV5-1 and TRBJ2-7, with D perhaps matching TRBD1 (6 bases). This CDR3 contains 13 residues. Between the trimmed V and J ends, which lost 1 base and 8 bases, there was a span of 13 bases. Germline loops: CDR1 SGHRS, CDR2 YFSETQ. CDR3: CASSLIDRDKQYF. As DNA, the CDR3 is TGCGCCAGCAGCTTGATCGATAGGGACAAGCAGTACTTC.

This chain links TRBV29-1 with TRBJ2-1; 8 bases map to TRBD2. The germline CDR1 and CDR2 sequences are SQVTM and ANQGSEA. There are 17 residues in the CDR3. With 1 base clipped from V and 4 bases from J, the junction kept 12 bases outside the gene matches. CDR3 loop: CSVEAGRSGRVYNEQFF. CDR3 in DNA: TGCAGCGTTGAAGCCGGTCGGAGCGGGAGAGTGTACAATGAGCAGTTCTTC.

This clone came up a few times. V usage is TRBV18 and J usage is TRBJ2-7, with TRBD1 identical over 12 bases. V dropped 4 bases and J dropped 2; count of bases not matched to a gene: 9. CDR1 KGHSH and CDR2 LQKENI come from the germline V gene. The CDR3 is made up of 17 amino acids. This chain's CDR3 is CASSLAGTGGRTYEQYF. CDR3 DNA: TGTGCCAGCTCACTGGCCGGGACAGGGGGCAGGACCTACGAGCAGTACTTC.

The genes are TRBV7-9 and TRBJ2-7; 7 bases match TRBD2. The junction had 8 bases not matched to a gene; V was cut back by 2 bases and J by 4 bases. The CDR3 runs 15 residues. Germline V CDR1 and CDR2: SEHNR, FQNEAQ (reference sequence). CDR3 sequence reads: CASSLLFGGEYEQYF. CDR3 sequence (DNA): TGTGCCAGCAGCTTATTATTTGGGGGGGAGTACGAGCAGTACTTC.

This sequence joins TRBV9 and TRBJ1-1; 9 positions agree with TRBD1. CDR1 is SGDLS and CDR2 is YYNGEE in the germline V gene. J was trimmed by 4 bases and V by 3 bases; bases with no gene match: 4. This CDR3 is 14 amino acids long. The CDR3 coding sequence is TGTGCCAGCAGCGAACAGGGGGCCGGCACTGAAGCTTTCTTT. Translation: CASSEQGAGTEAFF.

V gene TRBV5-1 combines with J gene TRBJ2-1; TRBD2 aligns across 11 bases. V shed 4 bases and J 9 bases; nucleotides not matched to a gene: 12. CDR1 and CDR2 from the germline V gene are SGHRS and YFSETQ. The CDR3 contains 16 residues. Here the CDR3 DNA reads TGCGCCAGCAGCCTGACAACTAGCGGGAGTGGTGTTGAGCAGTTCTTC. The encoded protein is CASSLTTSGSGVEQFF.

This chain links TRBV19 with TRBJ2-3; 13 bases are shared with TRBD2. Germline CDR1 reads LNHDA; CDR2 reads SQIVND (reference sequence). The length of the CDR3 is 16 residues. J was trimmed by 2 bases and V by 10 bases; bases with no gene match: 9. The CDR3 DNA reads TGTGCCACCGCCCAAACTAGCGGGGGGGACACAGATACGCAGTATTTT. This sequence encodes CATAQTSGGDTDTQYF.

This chain connects TRBV5-1 to TRBJ2-7; 12 bases align to TRBD2. V dropped 0 bases and J dropped 5; count of bases not matched to a gene: 0. The CDR3 covers 14 residues. Germline-derived CDR1 and CDR2 are SGHRS and YFSETQ. The CDR3 reads CASSLGLAGDEQYF. The CDR3 nucleotides are TGCGCCAGCAGCTTGGGACTAGCGGGAGACGAGCAGTACTTC. Based on the CDR3 plus reference TRBV5-1 and TRBJ2-7, the full variable domain is KAGVTQTPRYLIKTRGQQVTLSCSPISGHRSVSWYQQTPGQGLQFLFEYFSETQRNKGNFPGRFSGRQFSNSRSEMNVSTLELGDSALYLCASSLGLAGDEQYFGPGTRLTVT.